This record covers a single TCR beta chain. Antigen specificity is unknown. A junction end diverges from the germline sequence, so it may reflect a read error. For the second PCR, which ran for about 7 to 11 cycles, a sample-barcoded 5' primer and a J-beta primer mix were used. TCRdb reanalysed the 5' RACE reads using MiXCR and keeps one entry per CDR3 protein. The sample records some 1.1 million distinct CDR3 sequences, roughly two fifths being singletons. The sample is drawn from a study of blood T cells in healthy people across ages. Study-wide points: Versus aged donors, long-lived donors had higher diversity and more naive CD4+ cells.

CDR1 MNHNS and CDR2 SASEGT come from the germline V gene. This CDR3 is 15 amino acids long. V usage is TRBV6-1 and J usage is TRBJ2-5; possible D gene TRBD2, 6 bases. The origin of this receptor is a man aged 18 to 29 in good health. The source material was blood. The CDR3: CASDGSTIGGETRYF. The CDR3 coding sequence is TGTGCCAGCGACGGGAGTACGATTGGGGGAGAGACCCGGTACTTC.